These T cell receptor beta chains were read from a single sample in a study of a mutant IDH1 vaccine in newly diagnosed glioma. The assay was immunoSEQ multiplex PCR, and TCRdb's table has in-frame clones only and misses some. The sample records roughly 31,000 clones, approximately 84% being singletons. These receptors have no known antigen. This specimen consisted of PBMCs, obtained from a glioma patient whose treatment included an IDH1 peptide vaccine. The receptors here all came from a man aged 25 to 40 with glioma. Both conserved end residues are part of each CDR3. The D gene is left open where the match is weak. The size field is filled for only some rows; it gives once, few, many or a size class.

CDR3 length	V gene	D gene	clone size	J gene	CDR3 protein	CDR3 DNA
16	TRBV5-6	TRBD2	.	TRBJ2-3	CASSLAGGGVADTQYF	TGTGCCAGCAGCTTGGCTGGGGGAGGGGTAGCAGATACGCAGTATTTT
14	TRBV6-5	.	.	TRBJ1-1	CASSYGQGPVEAFF	TGTGCCAGCAGTTATGGGCAGGGGCCGGTTGAAGCTTTCTTT
15	TRBV9	TRBD2	.	TRBJ2-1	CASSVDRGAYNEQFF	TGTGCCAGCAGCGTAGACCGGGGGGCCTACAATGAGCAGTTCTTC
13	TRBV30	.	.	TRBJ1-6	CAWSVLRDFPLHF	TGTGCCTGGAGTGTACTAAGGGATTTCCCCCTCCACTTT
15	TRBV18	.	once	TRBJ2-7	CASSRTGSGRNEQYF	TGTGCCAGCTCACGCACAGGGAGCGGACGAAACGAGCAGTACTTC
15	TRBV30	.	.	TRBJ2-3	CAWSVLSTNTDTQYF	TGTGCCTGGAGTGTACTGTCCACTAACACAGATACGCAGTATTTT
16	TRBV28	.	.	TRBJ1-5	CASSLAGEYSNQPQHF	TGTGCCAGCAGTTTAGCGGGCGAATATAGCAATCAGCCCCAGCATTTT
15	TRBV9	TRBD2	few	TRBJ2-1	CASSVGLAGTGEQFF	TGTGCCAGCAGCGTAGGGCTAGCGGGAACGGGTGAGCAGTTCTTC
12	TRBV5-1	.	.	TRBJ1-2	CASRRGAEGYTF	TGCGCCAGCAGGAGAGGCGCGGAGGGCTACACCTTC
15	TRBV6-5	TRBD2	.	TRBJ2-1	CASSYGEGSYNEQFF	TGTGCCAGCAGTTACGGGGAGGGGTCCTACAATGAGCAGTTCTTC
19	TRBV7-3	.	.	TRBJ2-6	CASSPTWRGRPSGANVLTF	TGTGCCAGCAGCCCTACATGGCGAGGACGGCCCTCTGGGGCCAACGTCCTGACTTTC
15	TRBV6-6	TRBD1	.	TRBJ1-5	CASSRDRGAYQPQHF	TGTGCCAGCAGCCGGGACAGGGGGGCGTATCAGCCCCAGCATTTT
16	TRBV5-1	.	.	TRBJ1-3	CASSLAGAGRGNTIYF	TGCGCCAGCAGCTTGGCCGGGGCGGGGAGAGGAAACACCATATATTTT
13	TRBV30	.	few	TRBJ1-5	CAWSVKGSQPQHF	TGTGCCTGGAGTGTGAAGGGGAGCCAGCCCCAGCATTTT
12	TRBV27	.	.	TRBJ1-4	CASSHPREPLFF	TGTGCCAGCAGTCATCCTCGGGAGCCACTGTTTTTT
15	TRBV29-1	TRBD2	.	TRBJ2-3	CSAPASGPLTDTQYF	TGCAGCGCCCCGGCTAGCGGCCCTCTCACAGATACGCAGTATTTT
16	TRBV30	.	.	TRBJ2-2	CAWSVEGVSDTGELFF	TGTGCCTGGAGTGTTGAGGGGGTAAGCGACACCGGGGAGCTGTTTTTT
17	TRBV4-1	.	few	TRBJ2-3	CASSQLRFVQGEDTQYF	TGCGCCAGCAGCCAACTCCGATTCGTACAGGGAGAAGATACGCAGTATTTT
14	TRBV6-5	TRBD1	.	TRBJ1-1	CASSLRTGLTEAFF	TGTGCCAGCAGCCTACGGACAGGGCTCACTGAAGCTTTCTTT
13	TRBV28	.	.	TRBJ1-2	CASSSFTGYGYTF	TGTGCCAGCAGTTCATTCACAGGCTATGGCTACACCTTC
16	TRBV5-4	.	.	TRBJ1-3	CASSLEGASSGNTIYF	TGTGCCAGCAGCTTGGAAGGGGCCAGCTCTGGAAACACCATATATTTT
13	TRBV29-1	TRBD1	.	TRBJ2-7	CSVPGQGAYEQYF	TGCAGCGTCCCGGGACAGGGCGCCTACGAGCAGTACTTC
18	TRBV13	.	.	TRBJ2-1	CASSPGIAEWGYYNEQFF	TGTGCCAGCAGCCCCGGAATAGCGGAGTGGGGATACTACAATGAGCAGTTCTTC
15	TRBV9	TRBD1	.	TRBJ1-1	CASSTSGTGFTEAFF	TGTGCCAGCAGCACGTCCGGGACAGGGTTCACTGAAGCTTTCTTT
14	TRBV6-1	.	.	TRBJ2-7	CASSMDRSSYEQYF	TGTGCCAGCAGTATGGACAGAAGCTCCTACGAGCAGTACTTC
14	TRBV5-1	TRBD1	.	TRBJ1-6	CASRPDRDNSPLHF	TGCGCCAGCAGGCCAGACAGGGACAATTCACCCCTCCACTTT
16	TRBV10-3	.	.	TRBJ1-5	CAISESNFGQNQPQHF	TGTGCCATCAGTGAGTCGAACTTCGGGCAAAATCAGCCCCAGCATTTT
16	TRBV27	.	.	TRBJ2-7	CASSLSRGASSYEQYF	TGTGCCAGCAGTTTATCCCGGGGTGCTAGCTCCTACGAGCAGTACTTC
16	TRBV5-1	TRBD2	.	TRBJ2-1	CASSFLGRGGNNEQFF	TGCGCCAGCAGCTTCCTAGGGCGCGGGGGGAACAATGAGCAGTTCTTC
14	TRBV2	.	.	TRBJ2-5	CASSDPGAGETQYF	TGTGCCAGCAGTGACCCGGGGGCAGGGGAGACCCAGTACTTC
15	TRBV7-8	.	.	TRBJ1-2	CASSLEWPGNYGYTF	TGTGCCAGCAGCTTAGAGTGGCCAGGGAACTATGGCTACACCTTC
13	TRBV30	TRBD1	.	TRBJ1-2	CAWSVKQGTGYTF	TGTGCCTGGAGTGTAAAACAGGGGACTGGCTACACCTTC
15	TRBV2	TRBD1	.	TRBJ2-7	CASSVLRTGSYEQYF	TGTGCCAGCAGTGTGTTGCGGACAGGGTCCTACGAGCAGTACTTC
13	TRBV7-3	.	.	TRBJ1-1	CASSYLGRTEAFF	TGTGCCAGCAGCTACCTCGGGAGGACTGAAGCTTTCTTT
14	TRBV5-1	.	.	TRBJ1-1	CASSLTQGNTEAFF	TGCGCCAGCAGCCTTACACAGGGGAACACTGAAGCTTTCTTT
14	TRBV4-1	TRBD1	.	TRBJ1-1	CASSQTTGGSEAFF	TGCGCCAGCAGCCAAACGACAGGGGGCTCTGAAGCTTTCTTT
12	TRBV27	.	.	TRBJ2-1	CASSSRPDEQFF	TGTGCCAGCAGTTCGCGACCGGATGAGCAGTTCTTC
16	TRBV10-3	.	.	TRBJ1-4	CAISETTPAGGEKLFF	TGTGCCATCAGTGAGACGACACCAGCGGGGGGTGAAAAACTGTTTTTT
12	TRBV5-6	.	.	TRBJ1-1	CASSFGGAEAFF	TGTGCCAGCAGCTTCGGAGGCGCTGAAGCTTTCTTT
17	TRBV9	.	.	TRBJ2-2	CASSVARRESGTGELFF	TGTGCCAGCAGCGTAGCTAGACGGGAGTCGGGTACCGGGGAGCTGTTTTTT
15	TRBV29-1	TRBD1	.	TRBJ2-7	CSVKIPTGGTYEQYF	TGCAGCGTTAAAATCCCGACAGGGGGTACCTACGAGCAGTACTTC
16	TRBV19	TRBD2	once	TRBJ2-1	CASSAGTSGNYNEQFF	TGTGCCAGTAGTGCCGGGACTAGCGGGAACTACAATGAGCAGTTCTTC
14	TRBV5-5	TRBD1	.	TRBJ2-5	CASTIRTGQETQYF	TGTGCCAGCACAATAAGGACAGGGCAAGAGACCCAGTACTTC
13	TRBV10-3	.	.	TRBJ1-4	CAISYGQNEKLFF	TGTGCCATCAGTTATGGACAAAATGAAAAACTGTTTTTT
13	TRBV7-7	.	.	TRBJ2-7	CASSLTGGDEQYF	TGTGCCAGCAGCCTCACCGGAGGGGACGAGCAGTACTTC